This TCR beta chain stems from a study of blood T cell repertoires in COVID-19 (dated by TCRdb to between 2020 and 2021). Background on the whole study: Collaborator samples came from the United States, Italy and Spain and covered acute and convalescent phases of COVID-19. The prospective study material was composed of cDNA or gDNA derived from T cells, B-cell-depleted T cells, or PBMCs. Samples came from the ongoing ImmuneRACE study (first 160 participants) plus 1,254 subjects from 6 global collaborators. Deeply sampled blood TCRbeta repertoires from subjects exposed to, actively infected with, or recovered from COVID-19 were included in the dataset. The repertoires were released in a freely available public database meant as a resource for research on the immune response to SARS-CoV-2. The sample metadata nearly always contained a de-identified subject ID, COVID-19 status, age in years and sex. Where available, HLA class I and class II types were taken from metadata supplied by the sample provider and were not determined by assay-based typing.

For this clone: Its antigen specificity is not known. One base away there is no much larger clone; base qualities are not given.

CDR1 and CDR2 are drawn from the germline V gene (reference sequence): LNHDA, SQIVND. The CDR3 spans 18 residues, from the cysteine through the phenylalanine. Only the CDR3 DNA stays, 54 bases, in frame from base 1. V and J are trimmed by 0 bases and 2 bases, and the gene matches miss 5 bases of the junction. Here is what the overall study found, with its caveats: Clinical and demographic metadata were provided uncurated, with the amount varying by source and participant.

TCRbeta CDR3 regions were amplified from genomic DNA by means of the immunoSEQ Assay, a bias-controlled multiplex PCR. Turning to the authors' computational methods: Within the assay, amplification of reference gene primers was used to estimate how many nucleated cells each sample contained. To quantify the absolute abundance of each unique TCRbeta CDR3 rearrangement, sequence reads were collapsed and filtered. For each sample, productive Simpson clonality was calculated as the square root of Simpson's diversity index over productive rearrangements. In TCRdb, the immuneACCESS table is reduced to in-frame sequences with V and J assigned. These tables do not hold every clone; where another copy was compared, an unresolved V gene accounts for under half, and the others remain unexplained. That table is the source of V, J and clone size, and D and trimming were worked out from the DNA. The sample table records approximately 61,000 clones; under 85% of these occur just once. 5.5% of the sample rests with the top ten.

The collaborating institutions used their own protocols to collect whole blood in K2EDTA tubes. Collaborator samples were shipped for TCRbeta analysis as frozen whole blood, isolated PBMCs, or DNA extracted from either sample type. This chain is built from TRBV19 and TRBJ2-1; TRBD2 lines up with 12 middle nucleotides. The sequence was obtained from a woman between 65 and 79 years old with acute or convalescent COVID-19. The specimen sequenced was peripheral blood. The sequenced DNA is TGTGCCAGTAGTATAGATTTCGCTAGCGGGGGGGCCTACAATGAGCAGTTCTTC. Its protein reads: CASSIDFASGGAYNEQFF. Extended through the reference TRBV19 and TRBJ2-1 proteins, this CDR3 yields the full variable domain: DGGITQSPKYLFRKEGQNVTLSCEQNLNHDAMYWYRQDPGQGLRLIYYSQIVNDFQKGDIAEGYSVSREKKESFPLTVTSAQKNPTAFYLCASSIDFASGGAYNEQFFGPGTRLTVL.